This T cell receptor (beta chain) was retrieved from a study of T cells in women clearing cervical HPV infection. At the level of the study: Case blood was drawn a median approximately five months after lesion detection.

In regard to this clone: Antigen specificity is unknown. From the germline J gene comes the end of the CDR3, since the read stops 3 residues before it.

Genomic DNA, averaging roughly 1,200 ng per sample, yielded TCR beta CDR3 via immunoSEQ. This table comes from immunoSEQ multiplex PCR, and its TCRdb copy is limited to in-frame clones, with some not included. In all, the sample yields fewer than 35,000 clones. Germline assignment: CDR1 GTSNPN and CDR2 SVGIG (reference sequence). CDR3 length: 13 residues. Study-level findings and limits: Combining TCR richness with V gene abundances gave roughly 0.84 AUC. Repertoire richness, not evenness, was significantly elevated in CIN3+ cases versus controls.

The gene calls are TRBV30 and TRBJ1-2, with D tentatively TRBD1 (5 bases). The sequenced material came from blood buffy coat. This TCR was recovered from a woman aged 18-69 years with a cervical HPV16 infection that either progressed to CIN3+ or cleared (not recorded which). CDR3 region: CACSSGTVNDYTF. CDR3 bases read: TGTGCCTGTTCGTCCGGGACTGTCAATGAC.